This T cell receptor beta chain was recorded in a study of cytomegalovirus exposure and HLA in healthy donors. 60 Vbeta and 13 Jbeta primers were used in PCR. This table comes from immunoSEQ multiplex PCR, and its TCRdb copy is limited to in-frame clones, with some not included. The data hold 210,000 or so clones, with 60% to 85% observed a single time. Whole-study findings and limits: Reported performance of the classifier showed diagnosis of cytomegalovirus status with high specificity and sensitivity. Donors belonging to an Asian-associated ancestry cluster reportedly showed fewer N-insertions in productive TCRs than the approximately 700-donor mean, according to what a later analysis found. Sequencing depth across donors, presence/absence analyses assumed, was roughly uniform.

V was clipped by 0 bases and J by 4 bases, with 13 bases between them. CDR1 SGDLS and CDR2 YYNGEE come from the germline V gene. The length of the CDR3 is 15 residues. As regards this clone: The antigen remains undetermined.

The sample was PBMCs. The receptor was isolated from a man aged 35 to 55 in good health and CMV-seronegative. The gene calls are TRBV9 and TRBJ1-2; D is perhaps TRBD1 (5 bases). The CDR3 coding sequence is TGTGCCAGCAGCGTAGGGAGGGGATTAGGCTATGGCTACACCTTC. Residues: CASSVGRGLGYGYTF.